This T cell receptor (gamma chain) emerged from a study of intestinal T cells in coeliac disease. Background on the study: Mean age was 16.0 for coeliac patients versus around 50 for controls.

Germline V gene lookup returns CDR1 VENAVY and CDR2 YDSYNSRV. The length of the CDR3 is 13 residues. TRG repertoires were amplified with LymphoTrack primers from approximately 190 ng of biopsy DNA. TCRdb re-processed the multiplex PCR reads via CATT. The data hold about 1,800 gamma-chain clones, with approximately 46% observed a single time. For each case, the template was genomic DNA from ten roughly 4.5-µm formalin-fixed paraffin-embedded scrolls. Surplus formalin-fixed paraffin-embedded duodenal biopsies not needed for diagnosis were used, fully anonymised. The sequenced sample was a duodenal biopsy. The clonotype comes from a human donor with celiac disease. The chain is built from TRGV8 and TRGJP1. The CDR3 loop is CAPGIESTWFKIF. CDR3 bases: TGTGCACCTGGGATAGAATCAACTTGGTTCAAGATATTT.